These 29 T cell receptor beta chains originate from one sample sequenced in a study of cytomegalovirus exposure and HLA in healthy donors. The PCR was carried out with 60 Vbeta primers and 13 Jbeta primers. TCRdb's table, derived via immunoSEQ multiplex PCR, lists solely in-frame clones and lacks some. The table shows under 100,000 clones, with approximately 60% occurring only once. Specimen: PBMCs. The receptors here all came from a woman in her twenties or thirties in good health and CMV-seropositive.

The genes are TRBV10-3 and TRBJ2-3, with 8 bases aligning to TRBD1. Germline V gives CDR1 ENHRY, CDR2 SYGVKD. CDR3 size: 14 residues. Trimming at V came to 6 bases and at J to 1 base, leaving 3 bases not matched to a gene. In nucleotides, the CDR3 is TGTGCCATCAGGACGGACAGGGGCACAGATACGCAGTATTTT. It encodes CAIRTDRGTDTQYF.

The rearrangement links TRBV7-7 to TRBJ2-1, with 8 nucleotides matching TRBD2. The V segment lost 3 bases and the J segment 0 bases; nucleotides outside the gene matches: 4. The CDR3 sequence is 16 residues long. The germline V gene encodes CDR1 SSHAT and CDR2 FNYEAQ (reference sequence). The chain's CDR3 is CASSLSGGASYNEQFF. The CDR3 DNA follows: TGTGCCAGCAGCTTGTCCGGGGGGGCCTCCTACAATGAGCAGTTCTTC.

Only a few counts were recorded for this clone. The chain is built from TRBV7-9 and TRBJ2-7; possible D gene TRBD1, 6 bases. The V end lost 3 bases, the J end lost 2 bases, and 11 bases lay between the germline ends. The CDR3 has 14 amino acids. Germline CDR1 SEHNR, CDR2 FQNEAQ (reference sequence). The CDR3 here is CASSFLGQPYEQYF. CDR3 coding DNA: TGTGCCAGCAGCTTCCTCGGACAGCCCTACGAGCAGTACTTC. Full variable domain (remainder filled in from reference TRBV7-9 and TRBJ2-7): DTGVSQNPRHKITKRGQNVTFRCDPISEHNRLYWYRQTLGQGPEFLTYFQNEAQLEKSRLLSDRFSAERPKGSFSTLEIQRTEQGDSAMYLCASSFLGQPYEQYFGPGTRLTVT.

This chain links TRBV6-1 with TRBJ2-1, with 7 nucleotides matching TRBD1. Germline V gene lookup returns CDR1 MNHNS and CDR2 SASEGT. After removal of 6 bases from V and 8 bases from J, the junction contained 13 bases not matched to a gene. This CDR3 has 15 amino acids. DNA for the CDR3: TGTGCCAGCAGCGACAGGAACCGACAGGGCGATGAGCAGTTCTTC. Its translation: CASSDRNRQGDEQFF.

As to this clone: A read error may produce the germline difference seen at one junction end. This chain uses TRBV14 with TRBJ1-2; TRBD1 matches at 7 bases. The germline gives CDR1 SGHDN, CDR2 FVKESK. CDR3 length: 14 residues. This CDR3 reads CASSQMTGSSGYPF. The CDR3 DNA sequence: TGTGCCAGCAGCCAAATGACAGGGTCTAGTGGCTACCCCTTC.

This chain links TRBV11-2 with TRBJ2-3, with D possibly TRBD2 on 5 matching bases. CDR3 size: 18 residues. V was pared by 1 base and J by 2 bases, with 19 bases between. Germline V CDR1 and CDR2: SGHAT, FQNNGV. The CDR3 region has the DNA TGTGCCAGCAGCTTAGCTTACTCTAGCTCGGACTTCACAGATACGCAGTATTTT. Translating gives CASSLAYSSSDFTDTQYF.

This chain links TRBV11-2 with TRBJ2-7; no definite D call. Trimming removed 2 bases from V and 6 bases from J, with 2 bases in between. CDR1 and CDR2 from the germline V gene are SGHAT and FQNNGV. This CDR3 spans 10 amino acids. The CDR3 here is CASSLREQYF. The CDR3 DNA is TGTGCCAGCAGCTTACGCGAGCAGTACTTC.

The chain employs TRBV6-5 and TRBJ1-5; D is ambiguous. The CDR3 totals 14 residues. Germline lookup yields CDR1 MNHEY and CDR2 SVGAGI. Between the trimmed V and J ends, which lost 8 bases and 0 bases, there was a span of 11 bases. CDR3 in DNA: TGTGCCAGCGGGTCGAGGAATAGCAATCAGCCCCAGCATTTT. This translates into CASGSRNSNQPQHF.

The chain combines TRBV18 with TRBJ2-1; weak D call: TRBD1 (6 bases). V was cut by 4 bases and J by 2 bases, with 12 bases left in between. The length of the CDR3 is 15 residues. CDR1 KGHSH and CDR2 LQKENI come from the germline V gene. The CDR3 loop is CASSLTGNPYNEQFF. CDR3 DNA: TGTGCCAGCTCACTCACAGGGAATCCCTACAATGAGCAGTTCTTC.

The chain is built from TRBV6-5 and TRBJ2-7, with 7 nucleotides matching TRBD1. Germline V gives CDR1 MNHEY, CDR2 SVGAGI. The junction had 12 bases not matched to a gene; V was cut back by 8 bases and J by 5 bases. The CDR3 totals 14 residues. CDR3 sequence reads: CASRITGESDEQYF. As DNA, the CDR3 is TGTGCCAGCCGAATCACAGGGGAATCGGACGAGCAGTACTTC.

This clone came up a few times. This rearrangement joins TRBV2 to TRBJ1-3; a possible D gene is TRBD1 (5 bases). The CDR3 totals 12 residues. V lost 6 bases, J lost 4 bases, and 7 bases lay in between. CDR1 and CDR2 (germline): SNHLY, FYNNEI. DNA of the CDR3: TGTGCCAGCAGACCAGGGGGAAACACCATATATTTT. Encoded protein: CASRPGGNTIYF.

This clone was seen more than once but under ten times. The rearrangement uses TRBV6-6 and TRBJ1-2, with 8 bases aligning to TRBD1. CDR1 MNHNY and CDR2 SVGAGI come from the germline V gene (reference sequence). V lost 5 bases and J lost 5; bases outside the gene matches: 10. This CDR3 is built from 15 residues. The CDR3 protein is CASSHDRTGYYGYTF. The CDR3 nucleotides read TGTGCCAGCAGTCACGATCGGACAGGGTATTATGGCTACACCTTC.

The chain is built from TRBV5-1 and TRBJ2-7, with TRBD1 matching 8 bases. There are 15 residues in the CDR3. Germline V gene data show CDR1 as SGHRS and CDR2 as YFSETQ. Trimming at V came to 2 bases and at J to 0 bases, leaving 4 bases not matched to a gene. CDR3 amino acids: CASSFSGTGSYEQYF. In DNA form, the CDR3 reads TGCGCCAGCAGCTTTTCCGGGACAGGCTCCTACGAGCAGTACTTC.

The chain is built from TRBV27 and TRBJ2-5; 8 bases are a match to TRBD2. The end of the DNA is better explained by TRBJ2-7, so the J call may be wrong. The germline gives CDR1 MNHEY, CDR2 SMNVEV (reference sequence). This CDR3 has 13 residues. The CDR3 DNA sequence: TGTGCCAGCAGTTTCGTCACTAGCGGCGAGCAGTACTTC. Translating it yields CASSFVTSGEQYF.

The rearrangement links TRBV1 to TRBJ2-1; the table gives TRBD2 as D, unverified against the DNA. TRBV1 has pseudogene status. The CDR3 covers 16 residues. The CDR3 sequence: CTSSQDVGGSYNEQFF. The CDR3 nucleotides read TGCACCAGCAGCCAAGATGTGGGGGGGAGCTACAATGAGCAGTTCTTC.

The gene calls are TRBV4-2 and TRBJ1-5; TRBD1 matches at 9 bases. CDR1 is LGHNA and CDR2 is YNFKEQ in the germline V gene. J lost 6 bases, V lost 5 bases, and 8 bases had no gene match. This CDR3 has 15 amino acids. The DNA for the CDR3 is TGTGCCAGCAGCGGGAAGGACAGGGGAGGTCAGCCCCAGCATTTT. It specifies CASSGKDRGGQPQHF.

The gene calls are TRBV7-2 and TRBJ2-3; maybe TRBD2 (6 bases). Trimming shortened V by 1 base and J by 6 bases, and 11 bases separated the two germline ends. This CDR3 is 14 amino acids long. Germline V gene lookup returns CDR1 SGHTA and CDR2 FQGNSA. The DNA for the CDR3 is TGTGCCAGCAGCTTAGGAGGAGGGGCCGATACGCAGTATTTT. Its protein is CASSLGGGADTQYF.

This clone has more than one count but fewer than ten. This chain links TRBV11-2 with TRBJ1-1, with D possibly matching TRBD1 (5 bases). From germline, CDR1 is SGHAT and CDR2 FQNNGV. The CDR3 runs to 13 residues. Trimming cost V 0 bases and J 7 bases, with 9 bases left between them. The CDR3 loop is CASSLDRQLEAFF. The CDR3 coding sequence is TGTGCCAGCAGCTTAGATCGACAGCTTGAAGCTTTCTTT.

The chain employs TRBV5-1 and TRBJ1-2; D remains ambiguous. CDR3 size: 15 residues. V lost 3 bases and J 0 bases, leaving 12 bases between the germline ends. Germline CDR1 SGHRS, CDR2 YFSETQ. Written as DNA, the CDR3 is TGCGCCAGCAGCTCCTCCGCGGGCACTAACTATGGCTACACCTTC. Encoded protein: CASSSSAGTNYGYTF. The entire variable domain, with the rest obtained from reference TRBV5-1 and TRBJ1-2, is as follows: KAGVTQTPRYLIKTRGQQVTLSCSPISGHRSVSWYQQTPGQGLQFLFEYFSETQRNKGNFPGRFSGRQFSNSRSEMNVSTLELGDSALYLCASSSSAGTNYGYTFGSGTRLTVV.

This clone came up a few times. This sequence joins TRBV5-1 and TRBJ2-2; 15 bases are a match to TRBD2. This CDR3 contains 19 residues. J lost 2 bases, V lost 4 bases, and 9 bases had no gene match. Germline CDR1 is SGHRS and CDR2 is YFSETQ. CDR3: CASSPGLAGGLTNTGELFF. CDR3 DNA: TGCGCCAGCAGCCCGGGACTAGCGGGGGGCCTCACTAACACCGGGGAGCTGTTTTTT.

CDR3 sequence (DNA): TGTGCCAGCAGCCGGGGTCTTAGCAATCAGCCCCAGCATTTT. This codes for CASSRGLSNQPQHF. The chain uses TRBV2 and TRBJ1-5; D not resolved. Trimming pared 6 bases from V and 0 bases from J, leaving 9 bases between. The V gene's germline CDR1 is SNHLY and CDR2 FYNNEI. CDR3 length: 14 amino acids.

The chain recombines TRBV5-4 with TRBJ1-1; D gene unclear. Per germline, CDR1 SGHNT and CDR2 YYREEE (reference sequence). Trimming removed 4 bases at V and 3 bases at J, with 16 bases between. This CDR3 spans 15 amino acids. CDR3 nucleotides: TGTGCCAGCAGCACAACAGTCGCCCCCGACACTGAAGCTTTCTTT. Its protein product is CASSTTVAPDTEAFF.

V is TRBV7-3 and J is TRBJ2-2; TRBD2 is a possible D gene (5 bases). Trimming removed 8 bases from V and 4 bases from J, with 20 bases in between. The CDR3 spans 16 residues. Germline V gene lookup returns CDR1 SGHTA and CDR2 FQGTGA. CDR3 coding DNA: TGTGCCAGCTCCACGGTCGGGGTCTTGGGCACCGGGGAGCTGTTTTTT. Amino acids: CASSTVGVLGTGELFF.

V is TRBV6-6 and J is TRBJ2-1, with D hard to call. Germline V gene lookup returns CDR1 MNHNY and CDR2 SVGAGI (reference sequence). Trimming took 4 bases from V and 4 from J, leaving 8 bases between them. This CDR3 region has 13 residues. CDR3 bases: TGTGCCAGCAGTTCCTCCCCTTACAATGAGCAGTTCTTC. This encodes CASSSSPYNEQFF.

The chain joins TRBV4-1 to TRBJ1-1; TRBD1 matches 7 bases. Per germline, CDR1 MGHRA and CDR2 YSYEKL. The trim removed 4 bases at V and 1 base at J, leaving 9 bases unmatched. This CDR3 region has 16 residues. The CDR3 loop is CASSPGQYGGNTEAFF. CDR3 nucleotide sequence: TGCGCCAGCAGCCCGGGACAGTATGGGGGGAACACTGAAGCTTTCTTT.

The chain combines TRBV27 with TRBJ1-2; tentative D call: TRBD1 (5 bases). Germline CDR1 MNHEY, CDR2 SMNVEV (reference sequence). Trimming took off 4 bases at V and 11 bases at J, with 14 bases between the two ends. CDR3 length equals 12 residues. CDR3 amino acids: CASSSGAGGYTF. The DNA for the CDR3 is TGTGCCAGCAGTTCCGGAGCCGGGGGGTACACCTTC.

This clone appeared a few times. The rearrangement uses TRBV27 and TRBJ1-6; no clear D gene. Germline assignment: CDR1 MNHEY and CDR2 SMNVEV (reference sequence). V was cut by 8 bases and J by 8 bases, with 13 bases left in between. There are 13 residues in the CDR3. The CDR3 DNA reads TGTGCCAGCGCACCCAGAAGATATTCACCCCTCCACTTT. Encoded protein: CASAPRRYSPLHF.

J is TRBJ1-5 and V is TRBV27; D is possibly TRBD1 (5 bases). Germline V CDR1 and CDR2: MNHEY, SMNVEV (reference sequence). This CDR3 has 15 residues. Trimming removed 9 bases at V and 1 base at J, with 16 bases between. The CDR3 sequence: CASSPTVMSNQPQHF. The CDR3 region has the DNA TGTGCCAGTAGTCCGACAGTGATGAGCAATCAGCCCCAGCATTTT.

This clone has a handful of counts. V is TRBV5-4 and J is TRBJ2-2, with a weak D call TRBD2 (6 bases). Per the germline V gene, CDR1 is SGHNT and CDR2 is YYREEE (reference sequence). Trimming shortened V by 0 bases and J by 1 base, and 10 bases separated the two germline ends. The CDR3 is 16 amino acids. CDR3 sequence: CASSLAAGMNTGELFF. DNA of the CDR3: TGTGCCAGCAGCTTGGCCGCGGGGATGAACACCGGGGAGCTGTTTTTT.